The 2 T cell receptor beta chains in this list originate from one sample, sequenced in a study of shared clonotypes between healthy human individuals. Produced via immunoSEQ multiplex PCR; TCRdb's table is partial and in-frame only. The sample has nearly 750,000 clones, around 70% seen once. The sequencing input was memory CD4+ T cells sorted from blood. Subset described: CD45RA-negative fraction. These receptors all come from a woman under 40 in good health.

The sample holds one count of this clone. The V call is TRBV28, the J call TRBJ2-7, with D unresolved. V was pared by 4 bases and J by 1 base, with 17 bases between. The germline gives CDR1 MDHEN, CDR2 SYDVKM. The CDR3 is made up of 16 amino acids. The chain's CDR3 is CASSSPAAGPSYEQYF. CDR3 DNA sequence: TGTGCCAGCAGTTCTCCCGCCGCCGGGCCTTCCTACGAGCAGTACTTC.

In regard to this clone: At the DNA level, this CDR3 is encoded by other sequences in the same sample as well. The gene calls are TRBV5-1 and TRBJ2-1; 7 bases are shared with TRBD1. Per the germline V gene, CDR1 is SGHRS and CDR2 is YFSETQ. Germline trimming cut 4 bases from V and 9 bases from J; bases unmatched to any gene: 10. The CDR3 runs to 14 residues. CDR3 DNA: TGCGCCAGCAGCCCAGGGACAGCCGGCGTTGAGCAGTTCTTC. It is translated as CASSPGTAGVEQFF.